Below, one T cell receptor (beta chain) is given with its context. TCRdb reanalysed the PCR reads using MiXCR and keeps one entry per CDR3 protein. The profile shows 10,000 to 15,000 distinct CDR3 sequences, around 60% of them singletons. CDR3 length: 16 amino acids. CDR1 and CDR2 from the germline V gene are SGHVT and SQSDAQ. Trimming stripped 1 base from V and 0 bases from J, with 10 bases between. These data belong to a study of tumor-infiltrating lymphocytes in oesophageal squamous cell carcinoma. The chain joins TRBV7-4 to TRBJ2-4, with D uncertain. The source is a female donor with esophageal squamous cell carcinoma. Sequencing used esophageal tumor tissue. CDR3 region: CASSLGQILAKNIQYF. The CDR3 nucleotides read TGTGCCAGCAGCTTAGGCCAGATACTAGCCAAAAACATTCAGTACTTC.